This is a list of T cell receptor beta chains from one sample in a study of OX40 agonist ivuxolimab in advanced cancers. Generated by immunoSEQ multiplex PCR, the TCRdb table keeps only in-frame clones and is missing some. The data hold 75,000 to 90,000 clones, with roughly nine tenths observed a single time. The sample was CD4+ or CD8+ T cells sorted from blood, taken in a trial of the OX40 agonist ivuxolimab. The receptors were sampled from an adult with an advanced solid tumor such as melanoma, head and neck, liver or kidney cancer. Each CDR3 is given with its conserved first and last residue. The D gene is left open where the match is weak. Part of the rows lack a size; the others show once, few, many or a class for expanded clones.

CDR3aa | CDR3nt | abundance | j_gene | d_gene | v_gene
CASSVGSTGELFF | TGTGCCAGCAGCGTAGGATCCACCGGGGAGCTGTTTTTT | . | TRBJ2-2 | . | TRBV9
CASSEWDPNQPQHF | TGTGCCAGCAGTGAGTGGGACCCGAATCAGCCCCAGCATTTT | . | TRBJ1-5 | . | TRBV6-5
CASLRGTYNEQFF | TGTGCCAGCCTCCGTGGAACCTACAATGAGCAGTTCTTC | . | TRBJ2-1 | . | TRBV2
CASSYSREGTYEQYF | TGTGCCAGCAGTTACTCAAGGGAGGGGACCTACGAGCAGTACTTC | . | TRBJ2-7 | TRBD2 | TRBV6-6
CASSISGSGNTIYF | TGTGCCAGTAGTATTTCAGGTTCTGGAAACACCATATATTTT | . | TRBJ1-3 | . | TRBV19
CASSQVRRRDEQFF | TGTGCCAGCAGCCAAGTCCGACGGCGGGATGAGCAGTTCTTC | . | TRBJ2-1 | . | TRBV14
CASSAETGGKNTEAFF | TGTGCCAGCAGCGCCGAAACAGGGGGAAAGAACACTGAAGCTTTCTTT | once | TRBJ1-1 | TRBD1 | TRBV5-4
CASSYDHHMQYF | TGTGCCAGCAGTTACGACCATCATATGCAGTATTTT | . | TRBJ2-3 | . | TRBV6-6
CASSPPLETQYF | TGTGCCAGCTCACCACCCCTCGAGACCCAGTACTTC | . | TRBJ2-5 | . | TRBV18
CASSITGAGVNTEAFF | TGTGCCAGTAGTATTACCGGGGCCGGTGTGAACACTGAAGCTTTCTTT | . | TRBJ1-1 | . | TRBV19
CAISIQGRFLGTEAFF | TGTGCCATCAGCATACAGGGAAGATTTTTAGGCACTGAAGCTTTCTTT | . | TRBJ1-1 | . | TRBV10-3
CASSPTGPNTEAFF | TGTGCCAGCAGCCCGACAGGACCTAACACTGAAGCTTTCTTT | . | TRBJ1-1 | . | TRBV6-5
CASSFTGANVLTF | TGCGCCAGCAGCTTTACTGGGGCCAACGTCCTGACTTTC | . | TRBJ2-6 | . | TRBV5-1
CASRTGTESGYEQYF | TGTGCCAGCAGAACCGGGACAGAAAGCGGCTACGAGCAGTACTTC | . | TRBJ2-7 | TRBD1 | TRBV11-2
CASSQDRLAGVYNEQFF | TGCGCCAGCAGCCAAGATCGCCTAGCGGGAGTGTACAATGAGCAGTTCTTC | . | TRBJ2-1 | TRBD2 | TRBV4-3
CASSFTGQGSGNTIYF | TGTGCCAGCAGTTTTACGGGACAGGGGAGTGGAAACACCATATATTTT | . | TRBJ1-3 | TRBD1 | TRBV28
CASSGGGRFSEAFF | TGTGCCAGCAGCGGCGGGGGGCGATTCTCTGAAGCTTTCTTT | . | TRBJ1-1 | . | TRBV9
CASRVGGSQPQHF | TGTGCCAGCAGGGTAGGGGGCTCTCAGCCCCAGCATTTT | . | TRBJ1-5 | TRBD1 | TRBV28
CASSYRAEGTGELFF | TGTGCCAGCAGTTACCGAGCGGAGGGCACCGGGGAGCTGTTTTTT | . | TRBJ2-2 | . | TRBV6-5
CATSRDRGPTEAFF | TGTGCCACCAGCAGAGACCGAGGGCCCACTGAAGCTTTCTTT | . | TRBJ1-1 | . | TRBV15
CASSVGTSGNPTQQFF | TGTGCCAGCAGCGTAGGGACTAGCGGGAACCCTACTCAGCAGTTCTTC | . | TRBJ2-1 | TRBD2 | TRBV9
CASTHQGGSSNYGYTF | TGTGCCAGCACCCACCAAGGTGGCTCCTCTAACTATGGCTACACCTTC | . | TRBJ1-2 | . | TRBV9
CASSQDLTSGSSGELFF | TGCGCCAGCAGCCAAGATTTGACTAGCGGGAGTTCCGGGGAGCTGTTTTTT | . | TRBJ2-2 | TRBD2 | TRBV4-3
CASSPIQGSGNEQFF | TGCGCCAGCAGCCCGATTCAGGGTAGCGGCAATGAGCAGTTCTTC | . | TRBJ2-1 | . | TRBV5-1
CASSEFRRDQPQHF | TGTGCCAGCAGTGAATTCCGCCGTGATCAGCCCCAGCATTTT | . | TRBJ1-5 | . | TRBV6-1
CSVEDLHPARALGEQFF | TGCAGCGTTGAAGATCTTCATCCGGCCAGGGCACTAGGGGAGCAGTTCTTC | . | TRBJ2-1 | . | TRBV29-1
CASSFGTGGWGAFF | TGTGCCAGCAGCTTCGGGACAGGGGGCTGGGGAGCTTTCTTT | once | TRBJ1-1 | TRBD1 | TRBV11-1
CASSGGYNEQFF | TGCGCCAGCAGTGGGGGCTACAATGAGCAGTTCTTC | . | TRBJ2-1 | . | TRBV10-2
CASSYAISNTQYF | TGTGCCAGCAGTTACGCGATCTCGAATACGCAGTATTTT | . | TRBJ2-3 | . | TRBV6-5
CASGGPKPPEQYF | TGTGCCAGCGGGGGACCTAAACCCCCTGAGCAGTACTTC | . | TRBJ2-7 | . | TRBV9
CASTRETMNEQFF | TGTGCCAGCACACGGGAAACTATGAATGAGCAGTTCTTC | . | TRBJ2-1 | . | TRBV27